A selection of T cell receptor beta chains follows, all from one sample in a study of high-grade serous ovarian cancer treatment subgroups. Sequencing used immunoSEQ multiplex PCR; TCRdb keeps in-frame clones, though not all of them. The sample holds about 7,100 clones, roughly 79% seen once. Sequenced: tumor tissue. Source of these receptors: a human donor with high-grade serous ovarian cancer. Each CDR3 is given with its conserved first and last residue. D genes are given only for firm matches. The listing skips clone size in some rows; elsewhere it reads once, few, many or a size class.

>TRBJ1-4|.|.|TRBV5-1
TGCGCCAGCAGCTTGGAGGGTTTGACTAATGAAAAACTGTTTTTT
CASSLEGLTNEKLFF
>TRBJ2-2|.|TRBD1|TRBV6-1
TGTGCCAGCAGTGATGGGCGGCAGGGGGTGAACACCGGGGAGCTGTTTTTT
CASSDGRQGVNTGELFF
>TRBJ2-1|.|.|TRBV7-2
TGTGCCAGCAGCCGGGGGACGGCCGCCTACAATGAGCAGTTCTTC
CASSRGTAAYNEQFF
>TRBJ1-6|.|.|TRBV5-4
TGTGCCAGCAGTTCTGGGGGTTATAATTCACCCCTCCACTTT
CASSSGGYNSPLHF
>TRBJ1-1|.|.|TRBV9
TGTGCCAGCAGCGCTCTTATTAACACTGAAGCTTTCTTT
CASSALINTEAFF
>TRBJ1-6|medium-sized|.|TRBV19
TGTGCCTGTGGTGGACCGTATAATTCACCCCTCCACTTT
CACGGPYNSPLHF
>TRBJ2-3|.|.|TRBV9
TGTGCCAGCAGCGTATGGGGGGTAGCCCCAGATACGCAGTATTTT
CASSVWGVAPDTQYF
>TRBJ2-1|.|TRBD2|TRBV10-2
TGCGCCAGCCGGGGACTAGTTAACAGCGAGCAGTTCTTC
CASRGLVNSEQFF
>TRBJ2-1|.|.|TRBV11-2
TGTGCCAGCAGCGGAGGGACTGTCCACAATGAGCAGTTCTTC
CASSGGTVHNEQFF
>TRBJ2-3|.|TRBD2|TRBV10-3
TGTGCCATCAGTGGGGGGGGTCCAGATACGCAGTATTTT
CAISGGGPDTQYF
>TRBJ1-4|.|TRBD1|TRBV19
TGTGCCAGTAGTAAAAGGGGGCTACGTAATGAAAAACTGTTTTTT
CASSKRGLRNEKLFF
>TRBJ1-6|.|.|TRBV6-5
TGTGCCAGCAGTTATTCTTGGCAGGGTAATTCACCCCTCCACTTT
CASSYSWQGNSPLHF
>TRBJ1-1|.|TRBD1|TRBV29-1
TGCAGCGTTGAGGGACAGTTCAGTTTTATGAACACTGAAGCTTTCTTT
CSVEGQFSFMNTEAFF
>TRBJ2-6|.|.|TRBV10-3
TGTGCCATCAGTGAGTCGTTCTCTGGCGGGGCCAACGTCCTGACTTTC
CAISESFSGGANVLTF
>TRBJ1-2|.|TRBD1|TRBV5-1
TGCGCCAGCAGCGCTCAGGGGGATCGCGGCTACACCTTC
CASSAQGDRGYTF
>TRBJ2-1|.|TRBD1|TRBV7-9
TGTGCCAGCAGGGACAGGACCCAGTACAATGAGCAGTTCTTC
CASRDRTQYNEQFF
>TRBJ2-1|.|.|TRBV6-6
TGTGCCAGCTATATTCCGGGGCAGAACAATGAGCAGTTCTTC
CASYIPGQNNEQFF
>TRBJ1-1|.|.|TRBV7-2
TGTGCCAGCAGCTTCGGACTATTAAGTGAAGCTTTCTTT
CASSFGLLSEAFF
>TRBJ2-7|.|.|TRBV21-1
TGTGCCAGCAGCAAAGGAGACAGGGGGACCCACGAGCAGTACTTC
CASSKGDRGTHEQYF
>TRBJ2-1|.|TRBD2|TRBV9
TGTGCCAGCAGCACCAGCGGGGCTTCCTACAATGAGCAGTTCTTC
CASSTSGASYNEQFF
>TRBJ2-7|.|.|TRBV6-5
TGTGCCAGCAGCCCCCTGGGGCTCACCACCTACGAGCAGTACTTC
CASSPLGLTTYEQYF
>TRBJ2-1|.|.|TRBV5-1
TGCGCCAGCAGCTTGTCCAATGAGCAGTTCTTC
CASSLSNEQFF
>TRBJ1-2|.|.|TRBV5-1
TGCGCCAGCAGCTTGGAATCCCCAAACTATGGCTACACCTTC
CASSLESPNYGYTF
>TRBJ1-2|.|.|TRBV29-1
TGCAGCGTTAAGACAGATAACTATGGCTACACCTTC
CSVKTDNYGYTF